The rows below give T cell receptor beta chains drawn from one sample of a study of T cell repertoires in cytomegalovirus infection. TCRdb reprocessed the reads via MiXCR and lists one record per CDR3 protein. This repertoire shows 130,000 or so distinct CDR3 sequences, roughly 6.5% found once; its top ten account for around 17%. Specimen: PBMCs. These receptors all stem from a human donor in good health (CMV status not recorded). Some clones in this sample may be carry-over from other donors' samples. Each CDR3 is given with its conserved first and last residue. D genes are given only for firm matches. Clone size is shown for a subset of rows, as once, few, many or a class of expanded clone.

CDR3: CASSWGQGSNQPQHF; DNA: TGTGCCAGCAGCTGGGGACAGGGGAGCAATCAGCCCCAGCATTTT; size: many; D: TRBD1; V: TRBV7-2; J: TRBJ1-5
CDR3: CSARGGINYGYTF; DNA: TGCAGTGCTAGGGGGGGGATTAACTATGGCTACACCTTC; size: -; D: -; V: TRBV20-1; J: TRBJ1-2
CDR3: CASSFAGNNEQFF; DNA: TGTGCCAGCAGCTTCGCCGGGAACAATGAGCAGTTCTTC; size: -; D: -; V: TRBV11-3; J: TRBJ2-1
CDR3: CASSQEAQGTSYTF; DNA: TGTGCCAGCAGCCAAGAGGCCCAGGGGACGAGCTACACCTTC; size: few; D: -; V: TRBV4-2; J: TRBJ1-2
CDR3: CASSPATARTGELFF; DNA: TGTGCCAGCAGCCCAGCAACAGCAAGAACCGGGGAGCTGTTTTTT; size: few; D: -; V: TRBV6-5; J: TRBJ2-2
CDR3: CASSDRDNSPLHF; DNA: TGTGCCAGCAGTGACAGGGATAATTCACCCCTCCACTTT; size: many; D: -; V: TRBV6-4; J: TRBJ1-6
CDR3: CASSSGNEQYF; DNA: TGTGCCAGCAGCTCAGGCAACGAGCAGTACTTC; size: many; D: -; V: TRBV7-2; J: TRBJ2-7
CDR3: CASSQDWTRDNEQFF; DNA: TGTGCCAGCAGCCAAGATTGGACTAGGGACAATGAGCAGTTCTTC; size: -; D: TRBD2; V: TRBV3-1; J: TRBJ2-1
CDR3: CASRRDYNEQFF; DNA: TGTGCCAGCAGGCGGGACTACAATGAGCAGTTCTTC; size: many; D: -; V: TRBV6-2/TRBV6-3; J: TRBJ2-1
CDR3: CASNLAGGLYEQFF; DNA: TGTGCCAGCAATCTAGCGGGGGGCCTCTATGAGCAGTTCTTC; size: many; D: TRBD2; V: TRBV11-2; J: TRBJ2-1
CDR3: CAISPVEETDTQYF; DNA: TGTGCCATCAGTCCGGTAGAGGAAACAGATACGCAGTATTTT; size: -; D: -; V: TRBV10-3; J: TRBJ2-3
CDR3: CASTFGQVDDEKLFF; DNA: TGTGCCAGCACGTTCGGACAGGTGGATGATGAAAAACTGTTTTTT; size: many; D: TRBD1; V: TRBV7-9; J: TRBJ1-4
CDR3: CASSSQTGYTGELFF; DNA: TGCGCCAGCAGCTCCCAAACAGGGTACACCGGGGAGCTGTTTTTT; size: many; D: -; V: TRBV4-1; J: TRBJ2-2
CDR3: CATRTGNSGSGYEQYF; DNA: TGTGCCACCAGGACAGGGAATTCCGGATCCGGATACGAGCAGTACTTC; size: -; D: TRBD1; V: TRBV19; J: TRBJ2-7
CDR3: CASSQGVRETQYF; DNA: TGCGCCAGCAGCCAGGGGGTGCGGGAGACCCAGTACTTC; size: many; D: -; V: TRBV4-3; J: TRBJ2-5
CDR3: CASSLLSQETQYF; DNA: TGTGCCAGCAGTTTATTGTCCCAAGAGACCCAGTACTTC; size: many; D: -; V: TRBV12-3/TRBV12-4; J: TRBJ2-5
CDR3: CASSNPSRGIGSYNEQFF; DNA: TGTGCCAGTAGTAATCCCTCCCGAGGGATTGGCTCCTACAATGAGCAGTTCTTC; size: -; D: -; V: TRBV19; J: TRBJ2-1
CDR3: CASSLVSARGSGANVLTF; DNA: TGTGCCAGCAGCTTAGTGTCAGCCAGGGGAAGTGGGGCCAACGTCCTGACTTTC; size: many; D: -; V: TRBV7-2; J: TRBJ2-6
CDR3: CASSPSSGGGGELFF; DNA: TGTGCCAGCAGCCCTTCGAGCGGGGGTGGCGGGGAGCTGTTTTTT; size: many; D: TRBD2; V: TRBV7-3; J: TRBJ2-2
CDR3: CASSGGEFSYNEQFF; DNA: TGTGCCAGCAGTGGGGGCGAGTTCTCCTACAATGAGCAGTTCTTC; size: many; D: -; V: TRBV2; J: TRBJ2-1
CDR3: CASSLALYSYGYTF; DNA: TGTGCCAGCAGCTTAGCCCTCTATAGCTATGGCTACACCTTC; size: many; D: -; V: TRBV7-2; J: TRBJ1-2
CDR3: CASSQHLGGTSNSPLHF; DNA: TGCGCCAGCAGCCAGCACTTAGGGGGGACGAGTAATTCACCCCTCCACTTT; size: -; D: -; V: TRBV4-3; J: TRBJ1-6
CDR3: CATSPMGQVLNGYTF; DNA: TGTGCCACCAGTCCGATGGGACAGGTCCTTAATGGCTACACCTTC; size: many; D: TRBD1; V: TRBV15; J: TRBJ1-2
CDR3: CASSEWGRPNTGELFF; DNA: TGTGCCAGCAGTGAATGGGGGCGCCCCAACACCGGGGAGCTGTTTTTT; size: few; D: -; V: TRBV2; J: TRBJ2-2
CDR3: CASSLIGLAGELFF; DNA: TGTGCCAGCAGTTTAATAGGGTTGGCCGGGGAGCTGTTTTTT; size: many; D: -; V: TRBV12-3/TRBV12-4; J: TRBJ2-2
CDR3: CASTSPNQPQRF; DNA: TGTGCCAGCACCTCCCCTAATCAGCCCCAGCGTTTT; size: -; D: -; V: TRBV6-6; J: TRBJ1-5
CDR3: CASSLSGGYNEQFF; DNA: TGTGCCAGCAGCCTTAGCGGGGGATACAATGAGCAGTTCTTC; size: many; D: TRBD2; V: TRBV7-7; J: TRBJ2-1
CDR3: CASSSHERRVRSNEQFF; DNA: TGTGCCAGCAGCTCCCATGAGCGCCGAGTGAGGTCGAATGAGCAGTTCTTC; size: -; D: -; V: TRBV7-8; J: TRBJ2-1
CDR3: CASTVTLTTPGTNTEAFF; DNA: TGTGCCAGCACCGTCACCCTAACGACCCCGGGTACGAACACTGAAGCTTTCTTT; size: -; D: -; V: TRBV5-6; J: TRBJ1-1
CDR3: CASSQGGQGYEQYF; DNA: TGTGCCAGCAGTCAGGGGGGACAGGGCTACGAGCAGTACTTC; size: -; D: TRBD1; V: TRBV27; J: TRBJ2-7
CDR3: CRGEGVTYNSPLHF; DNA: TGCAGAGGGGAGGGAGTCACCTATAATTCACCCCTCCACTTT; size: many; D: -; V: TRBV20-1; J: TRBJ1-6
CDR3: CASSLGERPYQETQYF; DNA: TGTGCCAGCAGCTTAGGAGAACGACCGTACCAAGAGACCCAGTACTTC; size: many; D: -; V: TRBV7-3; J: TRBJ2-5
CDR3: CASSLAVGANTGELFF; DNA: TGTGCTAGCAGCTTAGCGGTCGGCGCGAACACCGGGGAGCTGTTTTTT; size: few; D: -; V: TRBV7-7; J: TRBJ2-2
CDR3: CSVATTSGNTIYF; DNA: TGCAGCGTTGCAACAACCTCTGGAAACACCATATATTTT; size: few; D: -; V: TRBV29-1; J: TRBJ1-3
CDR3: CASTITGANTEAFF; DNA: TGTGCCAGCACAATCACCGGGGCGAACACTGAAGCTTTCTTT; size: many; D: -; V: TRBV12-3/TRBV12-4; J: TRBJ1-1
CDR3: CASSGGRGKGSYNEQFF; DNA: TGTGCCAGCAGCGGGGGACGGGGGAAAGGGTCCTACAATGAGCAGTTCTTC; size: many; D: -; V: TRBV7-2; J: TRBJ2-1
CDR3: CASSEFGGAGLDNEQFF; DNA: TGTGCCAGCAGTGAGTTTGGGGGGGCAGGACTGGACAATGAGCAGTTCTTC; size: many; D: -; V: TRBV25-1; J: TRBJ2-1
CDR3: CASSSLGEGPEAFF; DNA: TGTGCCAGCAGCTCGCTCGGGGAAGGACCTGAAGCTTTCTTT; size: many; D: -; V: TRBV7-2; J: TRBJ1-1
CDR3: CAWSKGPSLLAKNIQYF; DNA: TGTGCCTGGAGTAAAGGGCCCAGCCTACTAGCCAAAAACATTCAGTACTTC; size: many; D: -; V: TRBV30; J: TRBJ2-4
CDR3: CASPPTIKNTEAFF; DNA: TGTGCCAGCCCCCCAACCATCAAGAACACTGAAGCTTTCTTT; size: many; D: -; V: TRBV6-2/TRBV6-3; J: TRBJ1-1
CDR3: CASSRVGGAGETQYF; DNA: TGTGCCAGCAGCCGAGTGGGGGGGGCTGGGGAGACCCAGTACTTC; size: many; D: -; V: TRBV7-8; J: TRBJ2-5
CDR3: CASSPSYQTGQGEPYNEQFF; DNA: TGTGCCAGCAGCCCATCATACCAGACCGGACAGGGGGAACCCTACAATGAGCAGTTCTTC; size: many; D: TRBD1; V: TRBV7-9; J: TRBJ2-1
CDR3: CASSLDTGPRYEQYF; DNA: TGTGCCAGCAGCTTAGATACGGGGCCGCGCTACGAGCAGTACTTC; size: -; D: -; V: TRBV7-8; J: TRBJ2-7
CDR3: CASSLVGGGGGKTQYF; DNA: TGTGCCAGCAGCTTAGTTGGCGGGGGGGGAGGCAAGACCCAGTACTTC; size: many; D: TRBD2; V: TRBV11-2; J: TRBJ2-5
CDR3: CSAIEGLESNQPQHF; DNA: TGCAGTGCCATTGAAGGGTTAGAGAGCAATCAGCCCCAGCATTTT; size: many; D: -; V: TRBV20-1; J: TRBJ1-5